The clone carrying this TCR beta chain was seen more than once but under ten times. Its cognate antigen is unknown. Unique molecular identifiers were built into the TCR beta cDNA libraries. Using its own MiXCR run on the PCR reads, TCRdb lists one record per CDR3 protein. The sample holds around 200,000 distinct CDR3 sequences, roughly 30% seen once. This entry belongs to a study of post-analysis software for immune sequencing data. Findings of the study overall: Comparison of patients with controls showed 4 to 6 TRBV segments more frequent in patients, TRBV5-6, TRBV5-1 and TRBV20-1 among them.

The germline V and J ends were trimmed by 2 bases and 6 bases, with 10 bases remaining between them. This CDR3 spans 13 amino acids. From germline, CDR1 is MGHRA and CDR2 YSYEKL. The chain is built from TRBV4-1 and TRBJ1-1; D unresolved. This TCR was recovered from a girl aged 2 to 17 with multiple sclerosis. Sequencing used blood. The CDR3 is CASSQKGTAEAFF. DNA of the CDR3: TGCGCCAGCAGCCAAAAAGGAACAGCTGAAGCTTTCTTT.